This T cell receptor beta chain is from a study of blood T cell repertoires in COVID-19. Study-wide background: Specimens from acute and convalescent COVID-19 originated in the United States, Italy and Spain.

As handled by the study authors: Reference gene primers were amplified, and this amplification served to estimate nucleated cell counts. Clones were sequenced by immunoSEQ multiplex PCR, and TCRdb holds only the in-frame ones, with some missing. D and trimming were read from the DNA, whereas the V and J calls and clone size are those reported in that table. The sample yields some 19,000 clones, 85% seen once. CDR3 length: 16 residues. V was clipped by 5 bases and J by 1 base; unmatched bases: 3. The germline V gene has CDR1 SEHNR and CDR2 FQNEAQ (reference sequence). The specimen sequenced was peripheral blood. J is TRBJ1-4 and V is TRBV7-9, with 11 bases aligning to TRBD1. The source is a man aged 80 or over with acute or convalescent COVID-19. Written as DNA, the CDR3 is TGTGCCAGCAGCATCGGGACAGGGGGAACTAATGAAAAACTGTTTTTT. Protein: CASSIGTGGTNEKLFF.